This T cell receptor beta chain originates from a study of T cells after yellow fever vaccination. Between the trimmed V and J ends, which lost 3 bases and 0 bases, there was a span of 3 bases. The germline CDR1 and CDR2 sequences are SGDLS and YYNGEE. This CDR3 is 13 amino acids long. TCRdb reanalysed the 5' RACE reads using MiXCR and keeps one entry per CDR3 protein. The data hold some 150,000 distinct CDR3 sequences, with about a tenth observed a single time. Here the sequenced sample was CD8+ T cells sorted from PBMCs, taken 45 days after the yellow fever booster vaccination. The V and J genes are TRBV9 and TRBJ2-2; D is ambiguous. The receptor comes from a man between 18 and 35 years old who received the YFV17D yellow fever vaccine. CDR3 in amino acids: CASSASNTGELFF. As DNA, the CDR3 is TGTGCCAGCAGCGCCTCGAACACCGGGGAGCTGTTTTTT.